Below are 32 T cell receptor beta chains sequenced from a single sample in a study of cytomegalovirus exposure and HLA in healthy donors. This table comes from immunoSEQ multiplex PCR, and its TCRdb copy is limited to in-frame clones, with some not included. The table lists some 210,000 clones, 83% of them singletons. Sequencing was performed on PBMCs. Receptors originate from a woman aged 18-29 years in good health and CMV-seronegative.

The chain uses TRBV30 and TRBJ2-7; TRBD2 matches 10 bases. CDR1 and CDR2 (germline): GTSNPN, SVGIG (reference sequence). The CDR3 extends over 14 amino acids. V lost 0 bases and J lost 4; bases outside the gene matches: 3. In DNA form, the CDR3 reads TGTGCCTGGAGTGTAACTAGCGGGGCGTACGAGCAGTACTTC. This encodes CAWSVTSGAYEQYF. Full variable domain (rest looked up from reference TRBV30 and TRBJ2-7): SQTIHQWPATLVQPVGSPLSLECTVEGTSNPNLYWYRQAAGRGLQLLFYSVGIGQISSEVPQNLSASRPQDRQFILSSKKLLLSDSGFYLCAWSVTSGAYEQYFGPGTRLTVT.

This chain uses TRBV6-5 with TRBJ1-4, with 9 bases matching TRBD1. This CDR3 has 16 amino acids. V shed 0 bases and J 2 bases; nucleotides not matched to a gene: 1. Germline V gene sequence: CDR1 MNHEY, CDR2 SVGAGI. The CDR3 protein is CASSYSGTGTNEKLFF. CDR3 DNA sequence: TGTGCCAGCAGTTACTCTGGGACAGGGACTAATGAAAAACTGTTTTTT.

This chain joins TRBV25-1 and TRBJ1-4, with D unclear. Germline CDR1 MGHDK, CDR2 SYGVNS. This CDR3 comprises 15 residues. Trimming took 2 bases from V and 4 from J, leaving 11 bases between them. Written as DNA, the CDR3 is TGTGCCAGCAGTGAAGCCCCGGACGGTAATGAAAAACTGTTTTTT. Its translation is CASSEAPDGNEKLFF. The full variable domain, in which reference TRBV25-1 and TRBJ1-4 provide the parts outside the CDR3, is EADIYQTPRYLVIGTGKKITLECSQTMGHDKMYWYQQDPGMELHLIHYSYGVNSTEKGDLSSESTVSRIRTEHFPLTLESARPSHTSQYLCASSEAPDGNEKLFFGSGTQLSVL.

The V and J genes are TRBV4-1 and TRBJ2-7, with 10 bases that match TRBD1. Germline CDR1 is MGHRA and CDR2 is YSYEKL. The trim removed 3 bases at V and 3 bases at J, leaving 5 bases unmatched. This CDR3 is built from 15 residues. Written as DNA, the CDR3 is TGCGCCAGCAGCCACTCCGGGACAGGGGACTACGAGCAGTACTTC. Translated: CASSHSGTGDYEQYF.

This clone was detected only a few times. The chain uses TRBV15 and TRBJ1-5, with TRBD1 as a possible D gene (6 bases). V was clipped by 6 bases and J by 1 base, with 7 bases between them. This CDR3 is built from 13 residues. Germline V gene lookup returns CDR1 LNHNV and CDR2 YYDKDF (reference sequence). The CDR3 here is CATRDRSNQPQHF. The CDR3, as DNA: TGTGCCACCAGGGACAGAAGCAATCAGCCCCAGCATTTT.

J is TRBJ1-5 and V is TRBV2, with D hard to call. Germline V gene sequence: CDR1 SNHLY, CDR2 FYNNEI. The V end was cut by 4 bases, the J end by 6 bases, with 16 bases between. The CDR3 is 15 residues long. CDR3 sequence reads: CASSVGRVRSQPQHF. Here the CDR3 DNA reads TGTGCCAGCAGTGTTGGAAGGGTCCGGAGTCAGCCCCAGCATTTT.

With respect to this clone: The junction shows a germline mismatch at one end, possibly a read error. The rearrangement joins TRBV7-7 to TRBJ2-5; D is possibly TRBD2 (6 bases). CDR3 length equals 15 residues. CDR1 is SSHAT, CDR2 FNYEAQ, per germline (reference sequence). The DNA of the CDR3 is TGTGCTAGCAGCCGCTTGTCGGGGGTACAAGAGACCCAGTACTTC. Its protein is CASSRLSGVQETQYF.

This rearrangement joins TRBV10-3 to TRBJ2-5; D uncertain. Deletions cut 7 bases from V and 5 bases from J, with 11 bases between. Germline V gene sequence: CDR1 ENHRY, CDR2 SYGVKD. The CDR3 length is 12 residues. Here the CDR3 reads CAIKSPMETQYF. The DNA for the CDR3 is TGTGCCATCAAGTCCCCCATGGAGACCCAGTACTTC.

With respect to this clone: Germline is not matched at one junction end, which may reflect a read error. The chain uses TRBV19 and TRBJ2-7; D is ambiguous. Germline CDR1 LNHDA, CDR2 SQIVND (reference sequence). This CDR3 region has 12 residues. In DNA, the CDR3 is TGTGCCAGTAGTCCTTACGGAGCACCCAGCGACTTC. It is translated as CASSPYGAPSDF.

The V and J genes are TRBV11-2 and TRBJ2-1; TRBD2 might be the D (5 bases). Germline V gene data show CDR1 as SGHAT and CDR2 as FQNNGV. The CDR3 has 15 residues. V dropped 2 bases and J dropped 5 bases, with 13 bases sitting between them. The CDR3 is CASSLILGVDNEQFF. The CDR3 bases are TGTGCCAGCAGCTTAATACTCGGGGTTGACAATGAGCAGTTCTTC.

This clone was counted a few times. CDR3 loop: CASSLGQGIDYGYTF. CDR3 coding DNA: TGCGCCAGCAGCTTGGGACAGGGGATAGACTATGGCTACACCTTC. The chain has TRBV5-1 and TRBJ1-2, with 8 bases aligning to TRBD1. V was clipped by 0 bases and J by 3 bases; unmatched bases: 4. The germline V gene encodes CDR1 SGHRS and CDR2 YFSETQ. The CDR3 consists of 15 residues.

The DNA for the CDR3 is TGCGCCAGCAGCTGGACTAGCGGGAGTTCCGGGGAGCTGTTTTTT. It specifies CASSWTSGSSGELFF. The J gene is TRBJ2-2, the V gene TRBV5-1; 13 bases line up with TRBD2. This CDR3 has 15 amino acids. Germline V gene lookup returns CDR1 SGHRS and CDR2 YFSETQ. Trimming took 3 bases from V and 6 from J; bases not matched to a gene: 2.

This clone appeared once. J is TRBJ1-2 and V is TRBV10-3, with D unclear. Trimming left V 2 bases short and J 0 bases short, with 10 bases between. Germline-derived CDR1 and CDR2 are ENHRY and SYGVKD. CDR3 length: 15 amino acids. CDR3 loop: CAISEPRLANYGYTF. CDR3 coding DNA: TGTGCCATCAGTGAGCCCCGACTGGCTAACTATGGCTACACCTTC.

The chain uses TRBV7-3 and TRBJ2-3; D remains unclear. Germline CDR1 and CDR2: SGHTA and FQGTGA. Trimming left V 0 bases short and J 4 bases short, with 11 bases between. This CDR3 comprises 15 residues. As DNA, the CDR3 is TGTGCCAGCAGCTTAACGTTAGCTGGGGCAGATACGCAGTATTTT. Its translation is CASSLTLAGADTQYF.

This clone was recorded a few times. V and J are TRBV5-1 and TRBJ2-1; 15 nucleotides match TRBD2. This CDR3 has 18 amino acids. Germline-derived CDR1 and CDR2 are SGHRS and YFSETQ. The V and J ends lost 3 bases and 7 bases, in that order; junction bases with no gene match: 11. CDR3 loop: CASSSGLAGGPVVNEQFF. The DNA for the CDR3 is TGCGCCAGCAGCTCCGGACTAGCGGGAGGGCCAGTAGTAAATGAGCAGTTCTTC.

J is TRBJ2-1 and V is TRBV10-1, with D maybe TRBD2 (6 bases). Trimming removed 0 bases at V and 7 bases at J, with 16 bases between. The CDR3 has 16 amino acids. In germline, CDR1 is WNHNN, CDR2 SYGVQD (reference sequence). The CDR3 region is CASSESRLAKGNEQFF. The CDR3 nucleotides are TGCGCCAGCAGTGAGTCCAGGCTAGCGAAGGGTAATGAGCAGTTCTTC.

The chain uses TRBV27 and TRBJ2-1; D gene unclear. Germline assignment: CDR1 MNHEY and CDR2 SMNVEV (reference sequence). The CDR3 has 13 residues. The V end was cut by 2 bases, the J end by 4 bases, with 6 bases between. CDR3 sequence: CASSLRRYNEQFF. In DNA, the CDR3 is TGTGCCAGCAGTTTAAGAAGATACAATGAGCAGTTCTTC.

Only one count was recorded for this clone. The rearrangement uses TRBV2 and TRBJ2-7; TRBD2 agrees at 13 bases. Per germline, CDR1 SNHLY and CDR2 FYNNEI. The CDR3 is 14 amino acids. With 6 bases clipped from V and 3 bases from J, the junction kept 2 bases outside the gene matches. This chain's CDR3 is CASRGLAGVYEQYF. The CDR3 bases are TGTGCCAGCAGAGGACTAGCGGGGGTCTACGAGCAGTACTTC.

CDR3 bases: TGTGCCAGCAGTGAACAGGGGGATAGCAATCAGCCCCAGCATTTT. It translates to CASSEQGDSNQPQHF. The J gene is TRBJ1-5, the V gene TRBV2; 7 bases match TRBD1. The CDR3 has 15 residues. J was trimmed by 0 bases and V by 2 bases; bases with no gene match: 1. Germline V CDR1 and CDR2: SNHLY, FYNNEI. The full variable domain, in which reference TRBV2 and TRBJ1-5 provide the parts outside the CDR3, is EPEVTQTPSHQVTQMGQEVILRCVPISNHLYFYWYRQILGQKVEFLVSFYNNEISEKSEIFDDQFSVERPDGSNFTLKIRSTKLEDSAMYFCASSEQGDSNQPQHFGDGTRLSIL.

The CDR3 coding sequence is TGTGCCAGCACAGGACAGGGTGGTGAGCAGTTCTTC. Amino acid sequence: CASTGQGGEQFF. J is TRBJ2-1 and V is TRBV25-1; 8 bases are a match to TRBD1. The CDR3 totals 12 residues. The V gene's germline CDR1 is MGHDK and CDR2 SYGVNS. V lost 7 bases to trimming and J lost 9 bases; unmatched junction nucleotides: 5.

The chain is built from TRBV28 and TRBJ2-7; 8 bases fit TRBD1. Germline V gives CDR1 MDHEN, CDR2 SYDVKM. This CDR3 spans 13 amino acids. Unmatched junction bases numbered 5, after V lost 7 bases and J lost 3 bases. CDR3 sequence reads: CASTGTGNYEQYF. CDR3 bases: TGTGCCAGCACGGGGACAGGTAACTACGAGCAGTACTTC.

CDR3 coding DNA: TGTGCCAGCTCACCGGACAGGGCTGAAAAACTGTTTTTT. Its protein is CASSPDRAEKLFF. The chain uses TRBV18 and TRBJ1-4, with TRBD1 matching over 8 bases. The germline V gene has CDR1 KGHSH and CDR2 LQKENI. The CDR3 contains 13 residues. V was clipped by 3 bases and J by 7 bases; unmatched bases: 1.

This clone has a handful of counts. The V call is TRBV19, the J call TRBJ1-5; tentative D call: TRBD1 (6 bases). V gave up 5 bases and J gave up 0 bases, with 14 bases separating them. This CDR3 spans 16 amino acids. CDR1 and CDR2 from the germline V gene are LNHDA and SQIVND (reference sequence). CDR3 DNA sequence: TGTGCCAGTAGTTTCAGGGGCCCCCCTAGCAATCAGCCCCAGCATTTT. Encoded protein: CASSFRGPPSNQPQHF.

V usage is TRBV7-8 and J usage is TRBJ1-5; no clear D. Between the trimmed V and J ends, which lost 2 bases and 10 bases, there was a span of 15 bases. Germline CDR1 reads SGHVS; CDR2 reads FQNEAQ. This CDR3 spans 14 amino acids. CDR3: CASSLLEGPLPQHF. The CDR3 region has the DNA TGTGCCAGCAGCTTATTGGAGGGCCCCCTTCCCCAGCATTTT.

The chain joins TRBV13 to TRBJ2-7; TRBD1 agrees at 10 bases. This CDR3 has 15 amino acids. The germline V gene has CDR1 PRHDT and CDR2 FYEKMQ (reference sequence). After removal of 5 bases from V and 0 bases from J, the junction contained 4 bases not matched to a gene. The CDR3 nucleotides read TGTGCCAGCAGCATGAGGACAGGGGGCTCCTACGAGCAGTACTTC. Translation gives CASSMRTGGSYEQYF.

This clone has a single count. The CDR3 coding sequence is TGTGCCAGCAGTTACGGGGGACTAGCTTTCTTT. Residues: CASSYGGLAFF. The chain links TRBV6-5 to TRBJ1-1, with TRBD1 as a possible D gene (5 bases). Trimming took 2 bases from V and 10 from J, leaving 8 bases between them. The CDR3 spans 11 residues. CDR1 MNHEY and CDR2 SVGAGI come from the germline V gene.

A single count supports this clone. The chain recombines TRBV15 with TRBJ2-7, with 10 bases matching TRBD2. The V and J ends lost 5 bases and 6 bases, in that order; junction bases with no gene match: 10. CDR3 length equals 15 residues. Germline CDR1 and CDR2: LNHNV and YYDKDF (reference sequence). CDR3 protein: CATSSPGRLAGEQYF. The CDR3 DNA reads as TGTGCCACCAGCTCTCCTGGAAGACTAGCGGGCGAGCAGTACTTC.

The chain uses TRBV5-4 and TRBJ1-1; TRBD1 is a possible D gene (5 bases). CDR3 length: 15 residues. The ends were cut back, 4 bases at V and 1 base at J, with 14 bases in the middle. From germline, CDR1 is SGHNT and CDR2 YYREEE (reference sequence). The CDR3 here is CASSPPQGQNTEAFF. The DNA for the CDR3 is TGTGCCAGCAGCCCGCCTCAGGGCCAGAACACTGAAGCTTTCTTT.

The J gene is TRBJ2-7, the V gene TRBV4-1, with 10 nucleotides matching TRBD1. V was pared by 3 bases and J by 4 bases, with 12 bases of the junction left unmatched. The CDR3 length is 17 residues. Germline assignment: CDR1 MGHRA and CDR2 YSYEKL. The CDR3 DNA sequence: TGCGCCAGCAGCCAGGGACGGGGGGGACAGGGGCAGTACGAGCAGTACTTC. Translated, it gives CASSQGRGGQGQYEQYF.

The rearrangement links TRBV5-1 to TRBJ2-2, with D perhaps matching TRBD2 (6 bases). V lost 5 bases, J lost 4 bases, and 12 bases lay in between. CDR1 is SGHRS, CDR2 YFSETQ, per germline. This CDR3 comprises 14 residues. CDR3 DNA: TGCGCCAGCAGGCCCGGAGGGAGCACCGGGGAGCTGTTTTTT. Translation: CASRPGGSTGELFF.

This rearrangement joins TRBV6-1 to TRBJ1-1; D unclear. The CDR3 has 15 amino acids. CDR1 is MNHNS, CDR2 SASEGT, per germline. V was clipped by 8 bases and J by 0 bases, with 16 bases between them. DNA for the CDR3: TGTGCCAGCGGGTATGGACGGAGTCTGAACACTGAAGCTTTCTTT. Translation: CASGYGRSLNTEAFF.

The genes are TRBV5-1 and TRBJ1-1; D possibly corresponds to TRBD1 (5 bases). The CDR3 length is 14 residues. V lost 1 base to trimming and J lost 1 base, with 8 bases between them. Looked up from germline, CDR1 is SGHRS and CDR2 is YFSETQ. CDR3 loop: CASSLQGTNTEAFF. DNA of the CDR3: TGCGCCAGCAGCTTGCAGGGAACGAACACTGAAGCTTTCTTT.